The 32 T cell receptor beta chains below were found in one sample sequenced in a study of T cell repertoires in cytomegalovirus infection. MiXCR, run by TCRdb on the reads, gives a single entry per CDR3 protein. The table has hundreds of thousands of distinct CDR3 sequences, roughly 9.5% seen once. The specimen was PBMCs. These receptors were taken from a human donor in good health (CMV status not recorded). Some clones in this sample may be carry-over from other donors' samples.

The chain couples TRBV7-9 to TRBJ1-2, with 8 bases identical to TRBD1. V lost 5 bases, J lost 3 bases, and 8 bases stayed unmatched. Germline-derived CDR1 and CDR2 are SEHNR and FQNEAQ (reference sequence). This CDR3 spans 15 amino acids. The CDR3 is CASSQGATWDYGYTF. The DNA for the CDR3 is TGTGCCAGCAGCCAGGGGGCGACTTGGGACTATGGCTACACCTTC. Variable domain in full (rest from reference TRBV7-9 and TRBJ1-2): DTGVSQNPRHKITKRGQNVTFRCDPISEHNRLYWYRQTLGQGPEFLTYFQNEAQLEKSRLLSDRFSAERPKGSFSTLEIQRTEQGDSAMYLCASSQGATWDYGYTFGSGTRLTVV.

This clonotype was recorded at least ten times. V usage is TRBV7-2 and J usage is TRBJ2-7, with TRBD2 identical over 9 bases. Germline V CDR1 and CDR2: SGHTA, FQGNSA. The CDR3 has 14 residues. V was clipped by 2 bases and J by 7 bases; unmatched bases: 6. CDR3 nucleotide sequence: TGTGCCAGCAGCTTATTGCGGGAGGGAGGGGAGCAGTACTTC. It translates to CASSLLREGGEQYF.

This clonotype was seen repeatedly, ten times or more. The chain links TRBV12-3 or TRBV12-4 to TRBJ1-5, with 7 bases aligning to TRBD1. The CDR3 covers 15 residues. The junction had 11 bases not matched to a gene; V was cut back by 7 bases and J by 5 bases. The CDR3 sequence: CASTSGTAVHQPQHF. DNA of the CDR3: TGTGCCAGCACCAGCGGGACAGCCGTACATCAGCCCCAGCATTTT.

This clonotype has just a few counts. The V gene is TRBV7-2, the J gene TRBJ2-2, with 8 bases identical to TRBD2. The CDR3 has 15 residues. After removal of 8 bases from V and 5 bases from J, the junction contained 10 bases not matched to a gene. Per germline, CDR1 SGHTA and CDR2 FQGNSA. The DNA for the CDR3 is TGTGCCAGCGGACTTATTAGCGGGGCAACCGGGGAGCTGTTTTTT. Its protein product is CASGLISGATGELFF.

The rearrangement uses TRBV30 and TRBJ2-5, with 10 bases fitting TRBD1. V lost 2 bases, J lost 4 bases, and 7 bases stayed unmatched. The germline V gene has CDR1 GTSNPN and CDR2 SVGIG (reference sequence). The CDR3 covers 15 residues. The CDR3 loop reads CAWSPGTGVRETQYF. CDR3 sequence (DNA): TGTGCCTGGAGTCCCGGGACAGGGGTAAGAGAGACCCAGTACTTC.

In its sample, this clonotype was seen a few times. This chain connects TRBV7-3 to TRBJ2-3, with 10 bases identical to TRBD1. V lost 5 bases, J lost 3 bases, and 5 bases stayed unmatched. CDR3 length: 15 residues. Germline assignment: CDR1 SGHTA and CDR2 FQGTGA. The CDR3 loop is CASSRDRGQTDTQYF. The CDR3 coding sequence is TGTGCCAGCAGCAGAGACAGGGGGCAAACAGATACGCAGTATTTT.

This clonotype appeared many times. The chain joins TRBV7-2 to TRBJ2-1; 8 positions agree with TRBD2. This CDR3 is 15 amino acids long. Unmatched junction bases numbered 3, after V lost 5 bases and J lost 0 bases. Germline V gives CDR1 SGHTA, CDR2 FQGNSA. The CDR3 spells CASSPGLGSYNEQFF. For the CDR3, the DNA is TGTGCCAGCAGCCCGGGACTAGGCTCCTACAATGAGCAGTTCTTC.

This clonotype was recorded a few times. The V and J genes are TRBV11-1 and TRBJ2-2, with D hard to call. Germline V gives CDR1 SGHAT, CDR2 FQDESV (reference sequence). The V and J ends lost 8 bases and 3 bases respectively, with 10 bases between them. This CDR3 spans 13 amino acids. The DNA for the CDR3 is TGTGCCAGCGGCTCTGGGGACACCGGGGAGCTGTTTTTT. Translating it yields CASGSGDTGELFF.

This clonotype was detected only a few times. The rearrangement uses TRBV9 and TRBJ1-1; D is possibly TRBD1 (6 bases). Germline V gene lookup returns CDR1 SGDLS and CDR2 YYNGEE. This CDR3 spans 14 amino acids. V was pared by 4 bases and J by 8 bases, with 18 bases between. The CDR3, as DNA: TGTGCCAGCAGCCTCGACGGCGGGGGCCCCGAAGCTTTCTTT. Its protein is CASSLDGGGPEAFF.

This clonotype was observed a few times. The chain recombines TRBV5-1 with TRBJ2-7, with 7 bases that match TRBD1. Germline CDR1 and CDR2: SGHRS and YFSETQ. The trim removed 3 bases at V and 0 bases at J, leaving 9 bases unmatched. This CDR3 region has 16 residues. CDR3 in DNA: TGCGCCAGCAGCTACCCTGCCGGGACAGTCTCCTACGAGCAGTACTTC. Protein product: CASSYPAGTVSYEQYF.

This clonotype was seen only a few times. The chain recombines TRBV20-1 with TRBJ1-3; 7 bases agree with TRBD1. The germline gives CDR1 DFQATT, CDR2 SNEGSKA (reference sequence). V trimming: 1 base; J trimming: 4 bases; junction bases outside the gene matches: 7. CDR3 length: 15 amino acids. DNA for the CDR3: TGCAGTGCTAGAGTACCGCCGGGACAGGGAAACACCATATATTTT. Encoded protein: CSARVPPGQGNTIYF.

This clonotype was found a few times. The chain has TRBV6-6 and TRBJ1-1; D is perhaps TRBD1 (6 bases). CDR3 size: 14 residues. V was trimmed by 6 bases and J by 5 bases, leaving 16 bases between them. Germline V gives CDR1 MNHNY, CDR2 SVGAGI (reference sequence). The CDR3 region is CASRSNRVETEAFF. The CDR3 DNA reads as TGTGCCAGCAGGTCGAACAGGGTGGAGACTGAAGCTTTCTTT.

This clonotype was recorded at least ten times. CDR3 in DNA: TGTGCCAGCAGCCACCGACGTGGCTACAGCACAGATACGCAGTATTTT. Its protein is CASSHRRGYSTDTQYF. This sequence joins TRBV7-2 and TRBJ2-3, with D uncertain. With 5 bases removed from V and 0 bases from J, the gap between germline ends came to 15 bases. The V gene's germline CDR1 is SGHTA and CDR2 FQGNSA. The length of the CDR3 is 16 residues. The full variable domain, with the rest looked up from reference TRBV7-2 and TRBJ2-3, is GAGVSQSPSNKVTEKGKDVELRCDPISGHTALYWYRQSLGQGLEFLIYFQGNSAPDKSGLPSDRFSAERTGGSVSTLTIQRTQQEDSAVYLCASSHRRGYSTDTQYFGPGTRLTVL.

The CDR3 loop reads CASSSFRGGLAENIQYF. For the CDR3, the DNA is TGTGCCAGCAGTTCGTTCAGGGGAGGACTGGCCGAAAACATTCAGTACTTC. The rearrangement uses TRBV28 and TRBJ2-4; D possibly uses TRBD1 or TRBD2 (6 bases each). Trimming removed 4 bases at V and 5 bases at J, with 21 bases between. The CDR3 sequence is 17 residues long. Germline CDR1 MDHEN, CDR2 SYDVKM.

In the case of this clonotype: Since a much larger clone is just one base distant, this may be a read error. V usage is TRBV7-2 and J usage is TRBJ1-2; D is perhaps TRBD1 (5 bases). This CDR3 comprises 15 residues. Germline V gene sequence: CDR1 SGHTA, CDR2 FQGNSA. CDR3 nucleotide sequence: TGTTCCAGCAGCTTAGCCCCTCTAGGGGTCTATGGCTACACCTTC. It translates to CSSSLAPLGVYGYTF.

This clonotype was detected many times. This chain joins TRBV7-6 and TRBJ2-2; tentatively, D is TRBD1 (6 bases). Trimming removed 5 bases at V and 1 base at J, with 17 bases between. Germline V gene data show CDR1 as SGHVS and CDR2 as FNYEAQ. The CDR3 has 17 amino acids. This CDR3 reads CASSQGGAELNTGELFF. CDR3 nucleotide sequence: TGTGCCAGCAGCCAAGGGGGAGCGGAATTGAACACCGGGGAGCTGTTTTTT.

This clonotype was seen at least ten times. The chain uses TRBV7-9 and TRBJ2-1; 11 bases are shared with TRBD2. Unmatched junction bases numbered 14, after V lost 0 bases and J lost 1 base. The CDR3 extends over 21 amino acids. Per the germline V gene, CDR1 is SEHNR and CDR2 is FQNEAQ (reference sequence). The CDR3 region has the DNA TGTGCCAGCAGCTTAGCAGGGATTGGCCTAGCGGGAGGTATATCCTACAATGAGCAGTTCTTC. It is translated as CASSLAGIGLAGGISYNEQFF.

This clonotype was seen only a few times. The chain combines TRBV7-9 with TRBJ1-1, with TRBD1 as a possible D gene (5 bases). The germline V gene has CDR1 SEHNR and CDR2 FQNEAQ (reference sequence). The CDR3 loop spans 15 amino acids. Trimming took 5 bases from V and 1 from J, leaving 14 bases between them. Here the CDR3 reads CASSPQGGTNTEAFF. CDR3 DNA sequence: TGTGCCAGCAGCCCTCAGGGCGGGACGAACACTGAAGCTTTCTTT.

There are many counts of this clonotype. V usage is TRBV7-2 and J usage is TRBJ2-1; 9 bases agree with TRBD2. This CDR3 is 19 amino acids long. From germline, CDR1 is SGHTA and CDR2 FQGNSA. After removal of 5 bases from V and 7 bases from J, the junction contained 21 bases not matched to a gene. CDR3 region: CASSVRGLGSSGGGNEQFF. In DNA, the CDR3 is TGTGCCAGCAGCGTTAGGGGGTTGGGTAGTAGCGGGGGAGGGAATGAGCAGTTCTTC.

This clonotype was detected ten times or more. V and J are TRBV7-2 and TRBJ2-3; TRBD1 matches 8 bases. V shed 2 bases and J 3 bases; nucleotides not matched to a gene: 4. The CDR3 covers 15 residues. Germline V lookup: CDR1 SGHTA, CDR2 FQGNSA. CDR3 protein: CASSLRTGRTDTQYF. The CDR3 DNA reads TGTGCCAGCAGCTTAAGGACAGGGCGGACAGATACGCAGTATTTT.

The table lists this clonotype with a few counts. DNA of the CDR3: TGTGCCAGCACCGAAGGGGAGACCCAGTACTTC. Protein sequence: CASTEGETQYF. The gene calls are TRBV12-3 or TRBV12-4 and TRBJ2-5; D unresolved. CDR3 length: 11 amino acids. V was cut by 7 bases and J by 5 bases, with 8 bases left in between.

This clonotype was seen a few times. The gene calls are TRBV11-3 and TRBJ1-1, with D possibly TRBD1 on 5 matching bases. Trimming cost V 0 bases and J 7 bases, with 9 bases left between them. This CDR3 contains 13 residues. Germline CDR1 SGHNT, CDR2 YENEEA. CDR3 in amino acids: CASSLDGAREAFF. The CDR3 region has the DNA TGTGCCAGCAGCTTAGACGGGGCCCGTGAAGCTTTCTTT.

This clonotype was counted between two and nine times. The chain has TRBV24-1 and TRBJ2-1; D remains ambiguous. The CDR3 has 16 residues. V shed 2 bases and J shed 8 bases, with 18 bases lying between them. CDR1 KGHDR and CDR2 SFDVKD come from the germline V gene. The CDR3 is CATSDSSAPRTDEQFF. For the CDR3, the DNA is TGTGCCACCAGTGATTCCTCGGCCCCCCGAACGGATGAGCAGTTCTTC.

The rearrangement uses TRBV30 and TRBJ1-5; 10 bases are shared with TRBD1. CDR3 size: 13 residues. The germline V gene has CDR1 GTSNPN and CDR2 SVGIG (reference sequence). The V and J ends lost 5 bases and 5 bases, in that order; junction bases with no gene match: 3. CDR3 loop: CAWSGTGDQPQHF. The CDR3 coding sequence is TGTGCCTGGTCCGGGACAGGGGATCAGCCCCAGCATTTT.

The chain recombines TRBV20-1 with TRBJ1-1; D perhaps matches TRBD1 (5 bases). Between the trimmed V and J ends, which lost 6 bases and 4 bases, there was a span of 12 bases. Germline values: CDR1 DFQATT, CDR2 SNEGSKA (reference sequence). The length of the CDR3 is 12 residues. The CDR3 reads CSAGRQSTEAFF. CDR3 nucleotides: TGCAGTGCCGGGAGACAGTCCACTGAAGCTTTCTTT.

V and J are TRBV28 and TRBJ2-5; 8 bases match TRBD2. CDR3 length equals 14 residues. Per germline, CDR1 MDHEN and CDR2 SYDVKM. V trimming: 4 bases; J trimming: 6 bases; junction bases outside the gene matches: 7. CDR3 amino acids: CASSSYAGGKTQYF. The CDR3 DNA is TGTGCCAGCAGTTCGTATGCGGGAGGAAAGACCCAGTACTTC.

This clonotype was picked up many times. J is TRBJ1-5 and V is TRBV6-1; maybe TRBD1 (5 bases). V lost 1 base to trimming and J lost 1 base, with 8 bases between them. Germline V lookup: CDR1 MNHNS, CDR2 SASEGT. The CDR3 contains 15 residues. Written as DNA, the CDR3 is TGTGCCAGCAGTGAAGGTGGGGGAAGCAATCAGCCCCAGCATTTT. This codes for CASSEGGGSNQPQHF.

This clonotype was seen repeatedly, ten times or more. This sequence joins TRBV15 and TRBJ2-1; no definite D call. V was trimmed by 0 bases and J by 0 bases, leaving 9 bases between them. Germline V CDR1 and CDR2: LNHNV, YYDKDF (reference sequence). CDR3 length: 16 residues. CDR3 DNA: TGTGCCACCAGCAGAGATCATAGGAGCTCCTACAATGAGCAGTTCTTC. Translation gives CATSRDHRSSYNEQFF.

The chain is built from TRBV25-1 and TRBJ2-7, with D maybe TRBD2 (6 bases). Germline assignment: CDR1 MGHDK and CDR2 SYGVNS. This CDR3 region has 15 residues. V was cut by 3 bases and J by 2 bases, with 14 bases left in between. CDR3 loop: CASSDSRELTYEQYF. As DNA, the CDR3 is TGTGCCAGCAGTGACTCCCGGGAGCTAACCTACGAGCAGTACTTC.

This clonotype was seen many times. The chain couples TRBV7-2 to TRBJ2-7, with no clear D. In germline, CDR1 is SGHTA, CDR2 FQGNSA. CDR3 length: 13 amino acids. The V gene lost 4 bases and the J gene lost 0 bases, with 7 bases spanning the gap. CDR3 protein: CASSSPLSYEQYF. The CDR3 DNA reads as TGTGCCAGCAGCTCCCCCCTCTCCTACGAGCAGTACTTC.

This clonotype was detected only a few times. The gene calls are TRBV29-1 and TRBJ1-2; no clear D gene. The ends were cut back, 8 bases at V and 2 bases at J, with 12 bases in the middle. This CDR3 has 12 amino acids. The germline V gene encodes CDR1 SQVTM and CDR2 ANQGSEA. CDR3 protein: CSTDGSNYGYTF. The DNA of the CDR3 is TGCAGCACGGACGGTTCGAACTATGGCTACACCTTC.

This clonotype was seen ten or more times. The V gene is TRBV7-9, the J gene TRBJ2-7, with a weak D call TRBD2 (7 bases). V lost 0 bases, J lost 3 bases, and 21 bases lay in between. Germline CDR1 SEHNR, CDR2 FQNEAQ (reference sequence). The CDR3 runs to 18 residues. The DNA of the CDR3 is TGTGCCAGCAGCTTAGCTTTTGGGGCGGGGGCGGTGATCTACGAGCAGTACTTC. Translated, it gives CASSLAFGAGAVIYEQYF.